This T cell receptor beta chain was identified in a study of shared clonotypes between healthy human individuals. Study-level findings and limits: Around 5% was the fraction of naive CD4 clonotypes found shared across several donors. Against clonotypes common to all four donors, non-shared ones had lower generation probabilities.

Donors were healthy HIV-negative adults without recent acute infections or vaccinations. Only in-frame clones appear in the TCRdb table, and some are missing; sequencing was by immunoSEQ multiplex PCR. The data show 640,000 or so clones, 72% seen once. On this clone: The antigen is undetermined.

Trimming cost V 5 bases and J 2 bases, with 9 bases left between them. The CDR3 length is 14 residues. The germline V gene has CDR1 MNHEY and CDR2 SMNVEV (reference sequence). The sequenced sample consisted of memory CD4+ T cells sorted from blood. Subset: CD45RA-negative fraction. This clonotype was sampled from a woman in her thirties in good health. V usage is TRBV27 and J usage is TRBJ2-2; D is perhaps TRBD2 (5 bases). CDR3 DNA: TGTGCCAGCAGTCACGGACTCAACACCGGGGAGCTGTTTTTT. As protein: CASSHGLNTGELFF.